The 18 T cell receptor beta chains in this list originate from one sample, sequenced in a study of CD4 T cells in relation to SARS-CoV-2 and coronaviruses. TCRdb's copy holds only in-frame clones and misses some; the assay was immunoSEQ multiplex PCR. The sample carries under 50,000 clones, over 75% recorded once. Sequencing input: memory CD4+ T cells from PBMCs. The source of these receptors is an adult with COVID-19.

The V call is TRBV11-3, the J call TRBJ2-1; D perhaps matches TRBD1 (6 bases). Germline CDR1 and CDR2: SGHNT and YENEEA. The CDR3 contains 13 residues. V was cut by 10 bases and J by 5 bases, with 15 bases left in between. CDR3 region: CATGQYRNNEQFF. CDR3 coding DNA: TGTGCCACCGGACAGTATAGAAACAATGAGCAGTTCTTC.

The chain couples TRBV5-1 to TRBJ2-1; 7 nucleotides match TRBD1. With V trimmed by 0 bases and J by 0 bases, 3 bases remained unmatched. The germline V gene encodes CDR1 SGHRS and CDR2 YFSETQ. CDR3 size: 16 residues. The chain's CDR3 is CASSLGAGGSYNEQFF. The DNA of the CDR3 is TGCGCCAGCAGCTTGGGAGCAGGGGGCTCCTACAATGAGCAGTTCTTC. The whole variable domain, filled in from reference TRBV5-1 and TRBJ2-1, reads KAGVTQTPRYLIKTRGQQVTLSCSPISGHRSVSWYQQTPGQGLQFLFEYFSETQRNKGNFPGRFSGRQFSNSRSEMNVSTLELGDSALYLCASSLGAGGSYNEQFFGPGTRLTVL.

The chain links TRBV7-3 to TRBJ2-5; TRBD2 is a possible D gene (6 bases). In germline, CDR1 is SGHTA, CDR2 FQGTGA. The ends were cut back, 2 bases at V and 4 bases at J, with 11 bases in the middle. The CDR3 is 14 residues long. CDR3: CASSLRGYGETQYF. CDR3 DNA sequence: TGTGCCAGCAGCTTACGGGGGTACGGAGAGACCCAGTACTTC.

The chain is built from TRBV14 and TRBJ2-5, with D hard to call. CDR1 and CDR2 (germline): SGHDN, FVKESK. The CDR3 is 16 amino acids. Between the trimmed V and J ends, which lost 1 base and 5 bases, there was a span of 17 bases. The CDR3 loop is CASSQGQGPRWETQYF. Here the CDR3 DNA reads TGTGCCAGCAGCCAAGGCCAAGGCCCACGGTGGGAGACCCAGTACTTC.

This chain joins TRBV20-1 and TRBJ2-5, with 8 positions matching TRBD1. CDR3 length: 13 amino acids. In germline, CDR1 is DFQATT, CDR2 SNEGSKA (reference sequence). V was clipped by 3 bases and J by 5 bases; unmatched bases: 5. The CDR3 bases are TGCAGTGCTAGTTGGACAGGGAGGGAGACCCAGTACTTC. The encoded protein is CSASWTGRETQYF.

This clone turned up a few times. V is TRBV3-1 (or the pseudogene TRBV3-2) and J is TRBJ2-7; maybe TRBD2 (5 bases). Trimming removed 0 bases from V and 6 bases from J, with 12 bases in between. Germline V CDR1 and CDR2: LGHDT, YNNKEL (reference sequence). The CDR3 extends over 14 amino acids. The CDR3 DNA follows: TGTGCCAGCAGCCAAGAAGGCCGGGGTGGCGAGCAGTACTTC. Residues: CASSQEGRGGEQYF.

This clone was observed once. The V call is TRBV19, the J call TRBJ2-1, with D perhaps TRBD1 or TRBD2 (6 bases each). V was clipped by 9 bases and J by 8 bases, with 20 bases between them. There are 14 residues in the CDR3. Germline V CDR1 and CDR2: LNHDA, SQIVND (reference sequence). CDR3 residues: CASPRTEGGDEQFF. The DNA of the CDR3 is TGTGCCAGCCCAAGGACAGAGGGGGGCGATGAGCAGTTCTTC.

The CDR3, as DNA: TGTGCCACTTCACAGGGAACTCGTGAAAAACTGTTTTTT. It specifies CATSQGTREKLFF. The rearrangement uses TRBV6-6 and TRBJ1-4; TRBD1 is a possible D gene (6 bases). Germline-derived CDR1 and CDR2 are MNHNY and SVGAGI (reference sequence). CDR3 size: 13 residues. V was pared by 10 bases and J by 7 bases, with 16 bases between.

V is TRBV7-2 and J is TRBJ2-3; 9 nucleotides match TRBD1. CDR1 is SGHTA, CDR2 FQGNSA, per germline. CDR3 size: 16 residues. J lost 11 bases, V lost 1 base, and 13 bases had no gene match. This chain's CDR3 is CASSLVADRGFGEQYF. The DNA for the CDR3 is TGTGCCAGCAGCTTAGTAGCAGACAGGGGGTTTGGTGAGCAGTATTTT.

In its sample, this clone is medium-sized (0.01 to 0.1%). The rearrangement uses TRBV15 and TRBJ2-7, with D maybe TRBD2 (6 bases). V dropped 5 bases and J dropped 4 bases, with 12 bases sitting between them. Germline CDR1 is LNHNV and CDR2 is YYDKDF (reference sequence). The CDR3 length is 13 residues. CDR3 sequence: CATSLAGTYEQYF. The CDR3 DNA reads TGTGCCACCAGCTTGGCGGGGACGTACGAGCAGTACTTC.

The genes are TRBV7-9 and TRBJ1-1; no clear D gene. This CDR3 region has 11 residues. The V end was cut by 3 bases, the J end by 6 bases, with 5 bases between. Germline CDR1 reads SEHNR; CDR2 reads FQNEAQ (reference sequence). CDR3 in DNA: TGTGCCAGCAGCTTTAAGGCTGAAGCTTTCTTT. Its protein product is CASSFKAEAFF. Based on the CDR3 plus reference TRBV7-9 and TRBJ1-1, the full variable domain is DTGVSQNPRHKITKRGQNVTFRCDPISEHNRLYWYRQTLGQGPEFLTYFQNEAQLEKSRLLSDRFSAERPKGSFSTLEIQRTEQGDSAMYLCASSFKAEAFFGQGTRLTVV.

V gene TRBV6-2 or TRBV6-3 combines with J gene TRBJ1-6; D is uncertain. The CDR3 is made up of 16 amino acids. Germline V gene data show CDR1 as MNHEY and CDR2 as SVGEGT. V was pared by 4 bases and J by 7 bases, with 17 bases between. CDR3 nucleotide sequence: TGTGCCAGCAGTTTAAAAAGGCAGGCCCGCAATTCACCCCTCCACTTT. It encodes CASSLKRQARNSPLHF.

The chain uses TRBV2 and TRBJ2-1, with D unclear. Germline CDR1 and CDR2: SNHLY and FYNNEI. Deletions cut 4 bases from V and 14 bases from J, with 12 bases between. CDR3 length: 11 amino acids. This chain's CDR3 is CASSVLGVEFF. The CDR3, as DNA: TGTGCCAGCAGTGTTCTGGGCGTAGAGTTCTTC. Drawing the rest from reference TRBV2 and TRBJ2-1, the complete variable domain is EPEVTQTPSHQVTQMGQEVILRCVPISNHLYFYWYRQILGQKVEFLVSFYNNEISEKSEIFDDQFSVERPDGSNFTLKIRSTKLEDSAMYFCASSVLGVEFFGPGTRLTVL.

CDR3: CASSTSPTAIRGGYTF. The CDR3 nucleotides read TGTGCCAGTAGTACCTCCCCGACAGCCATAAGGGGTGGCTACACCTTC. The rearrangement joins TRBV19 to TRBJ1-2; weak D call: TRBD1 (5 bases). Germline V lookup: CDR1 LNHDA, CDR2 SQIVND (reference sequence). V was pared by 4 bases and J by 7 bases, with 22 bases between. This CDR3 spans 16 amino acids. Full variable domain (rest looked up from reference TRBV19 and TRBJ1-2): DGGITQSPKYLFRKEGQNVTLSCEQNLNHDAMYWYRQDPGQGLRLIYYSQIVNDFQKGDIAEGYSVSREKKESFPLTVTSAQKNPTAFYLCASSTSPTAIRGGYTFGSGTRLTVV.

The V gene is TRBV13, the J gene TRBJ2-3; 10 bases align to TRBD2. The J segment lost 2 bases and the V segment lost 5 bases, leaving 13 bases of the junction unmatched. Germline CDR1 PRHDT, CDR2 FYEKMQ (reference sequence). There are 18 residues in the CDR3. The DNA of the CDR3 is TGTGCCAGCAGCCTCCCAATCCTAGCGGGGGCCCACACAGATACGCAGTATTTT. It specifies CASSLPILAGAHTDTQYF. The variable domain in full, with the rest retrieved from reference TRBV13 and TRBJ2-3, is AAGVIQSPRHLIKEKRETATLKCYPIPRHDTVYWYQQGPGQDPQFLISFYEKMQSDKGSIPDRFSAQQFSDYHSELNMSSLELGDSALYFCASSLPILAGAHTDTQYFGPGTRLTVL.

The chain has TRBV7-8 and TRBJ1-2, with D hard to call. The CDR3 totals 16 residues. Between the trimmed V and J ends, which lost 4 bases and 7 bases, there was a span of 22 bases. Germline V CDR1 and CDR2: SGHVS, FQNEAQ. The CDR3 coding sequence is TGTGCCAGCAGCTCTGAGGAGGGATCTCTCTATGGTGGCTACACCTTC. Protein sequence: CASSSEEGSLYGGYTF. Full variable domain (remainder filled in from reference TRBV7-8 and TRBJ1-2): GAGVSQSPRYKVAKRGQDVALRCDPISGHVSLFWYQQALGQGPEFLTYFQNEAQLDKSGLPSDRFFAERPEGSVSTLKIQRTQQEDSAVYLCASSSEEGSLYGGYTFGSGTRLTVV.

This clone is a singleton in its sample. The chain uses TRBV24-1 and TRBJ2-5; D not certain. V was shortened by 4 bases and J by 5 bases, with 13 bases between the two germline ends. This CDR3 spans 14 amino acids. Germline lookup yields CDR1 KGHDR and CDR2 SFDVKD. The CDR3 region has the DNA TGTGCCACCAGTGAACCCGGTGCTGGGGAGACCCAGTACTTC. Its translation is CATSEPGAGETQYF.

V usage is TRBV21-1 and J usage is TRBJ2-3; the table gives TRBD1 as D, unverified against the DNA. TRBV21-1 is recorded as a pseudogene. This CDR3 has 16 residues. CDR3 residues: CASSYKDSLSSGAQYF. The DNA of the CDR3 is TGTGCCAGCAGCTACAAAGACAGCCTGTCATCAGGTGCGCAGTATTTT.